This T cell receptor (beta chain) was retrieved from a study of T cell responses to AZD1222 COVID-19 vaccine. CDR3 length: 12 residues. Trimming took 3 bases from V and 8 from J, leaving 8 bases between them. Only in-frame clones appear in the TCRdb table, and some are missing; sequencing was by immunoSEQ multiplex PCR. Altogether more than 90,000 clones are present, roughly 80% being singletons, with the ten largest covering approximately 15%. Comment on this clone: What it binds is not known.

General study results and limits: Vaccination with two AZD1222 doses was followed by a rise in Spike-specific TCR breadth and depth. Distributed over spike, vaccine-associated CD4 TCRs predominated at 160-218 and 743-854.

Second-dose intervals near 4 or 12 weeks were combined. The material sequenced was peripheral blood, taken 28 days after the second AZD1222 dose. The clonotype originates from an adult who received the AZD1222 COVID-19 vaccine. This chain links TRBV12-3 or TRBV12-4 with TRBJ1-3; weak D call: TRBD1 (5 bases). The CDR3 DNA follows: TGTGCCAGCAGTTTCGGGGGAGACACCATATATTTT. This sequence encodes CASSFGGDTIYF.